Shown below are 25 T cell receptor beta chains from a single sample sequenced in a study of technical replicates of blood from a handful of donors. Generated by immunoSEQ multiplex PCR, the TCRdb table keeps only in-frame clones and is missing some. The sample lists about 71,000 clones, just under 97% occurring once. Specimen: T cells isolated from PBMCs. These TCRs come from a human donor in good health.

The rearrangement uses TRBV21-1 and TRBJ2-7; TRBD1 is taken as the D call from the table, unchecked against the DNA. TRBV21-1 is listed as a pseudogene. CDR3 size: 14 residues. In DNA form, the CDR3 reads TGTGCCAGCAGCAAAGAGACAGAAGACTACGAGCAGTACTTC. Translation gives CASSKETEDYEQYF.

The gene calls are TRBV25-1 and TRBJ2-5, with TRBD1 matching 7 bases. Germline V gene data show CDR1 as MGHDK and CDR2 as SYGVNS. This CDR3 is 15 amino acids long. With 6 bases clipped from V and 4 bases from J, the junction kept 11 bases outside the gene matches. The CDR3 is CASSFYRGSGETQYF. The DNA of the CDR3 is TGTGCCAGCAGCTTTTACAGGGGAAGCGGAGAGACCCAGTACTTC.

The J gene is TRBJ1-5, the V gene TRBV5-5, with D unresolved. Germline-derived CDR1 and CDR2 are SGHKS and YYEKEE (reference sequence). V was clipped by 0 bases and J by 0 bases, with 7 bases between them. This CDR3 comprises 15 residues. CDR3 DNA sequence: TGTGCCAGCAGCTTGGCCGGGGATAGCAATCAGCCCCAGCATTTT. Protein product: CASSLAGDSNQPQHF.

The V call is TRBV29-1, the J call TRBJ2-3; D uncertain. Germline CDR1 SQVTM, CDR2 ANQGSEA. This CDR3 comprises 13 residues. V lost 3 bases and J lost 5, with 12 bases in between. The CDR3 DNA is TGCAGCGTTGAGCGGCTAGGTCTAGATACGCAGTATTTT. Protein sequence: CSVERLGLDTQYF.

The rearrangement joins TRBV27 to TRBJ2-1; D is uncertain. Deletions cut 3 bases from V and 0 bases from J, with 6 bases between. The CDR3 extends over 14 amino acids. Per the germline V gene, CDR1 is MNHEY and CDR2 is SMNVEV (reference sequence). The CDR3 DNA follows: TGTGCCAGCAGTTTCCATAGCTCCTACAATGAGCAGTTCTTC. It is translated as CASSFHSSYNEQFF.

CDR3 sequence reads: CAINSGSGRDYEQYF. The DNA of the CDR3 is TGTGCCATCAATTCGGGTAGCGGGAGGGACTACGAGCAGTACTTC. The rearrangement links TRBV10-3 to TRBJ2-7; 11 bases are shared with TRBD2. With 7 bases clipped from V and 3 bases from J, the junction kept 8 bases outside the gene matches. Germline V gene data show CDR1 as ENHRY and CDR2 as SYGVKD. The CDR3 runs to 15 residues.

This chain uses TRBV6-5 with TRBJ2-1; a weak D match, TRBD1 (6 bases). Per the germline V gene, CDR1 is MNHEY and CDR2 is SVGAGI. The CDR3 totals 12 residues. Deletions cut 7 bases from V and 7 bases from J, with 11 bases between. The CDR3 DNA sequence: TGTGCCAGCATTAACAGGGTTAATGAGCAGTTCTTC. Its protein product is CASINRVNEQFF.

This clone has just one count. The chain links TRBV6-5 to TRBJ2-7; 9 nucleotides agree with TRBD1. Trimming at V came to 6 bases and at J to 2 bases, leaving 8 bases not matched to a gene. In germline, CDR1 is MNHEY, CDR2 SVGAGI. The CDR3 covers 15 residues. The CDR3 nucleotides are TGTGCCAGCAGACCCCAGGGACAGGGCCCCTACGAGCAGTACTTC. It translates to CASRPQGQGPYEQYF.

V usage is TRBV27 and J usage is TRBJ1-1; D may be TRBD1 (5 bases). The CDR3 length is 15 residues. Trimming cost V 2 bases and J 1 base, with 11 bases left between them. Germline V gene data show CDR1 as MNHEY and CDR2 as SMNVEV (reference sequence). In nucleotides, the CDR3 is TGTGCCAGCAGTTTAGAGACGCAGGGGAACACTGAAGCTTTCTTT. This codes for CASSLETQGNTEAFF.

The V and J genes are TRBV28 and TRBJ1-5, with TRBD1 as a possible D gene (5 bases). The germline V gene encodes CDR1 MDHEN and CDR2 SYDVKM. The CDR3 is 18 residues long. The V end was cut by 7 bases, the J end by 0 bases, with 22 bases between. The CDR3 loop reads CASTPFEQGRRSNQPQHF. CDR3 DNA: TGTGCCAGCACCCCGTTTGAGCAGGGTAGGCGTAGCAATCAGCCCCAGCATTTT.

The chain is built from TRBV28 and TRBJ2-1; D is unclear. The CDR3 sequence is 11 residues long. V was clipped by 1 base and J by 8 bases, with 3 bases between them. CDR1 and CDR2 from the germline V gene are MDHEN and SYDVKM. This CDR3 reads CASSLLYEQFF. Written as DNA, the CDR3 is TGTGCCAGCAGTTTATTATATGAGCAGTTCTTC. Based on the CDR3 plus reference TRBV28 and TRBJ2-1, the full variable domain is DVKVTQSSRYLVKRTGEKVFLECVQDMDHENMFWYRQDPGLGLRLIYFSYDVKMKEKGDIPEGYSVSREKKERFSLILESASTNQTSMYLCASSLLYEQFFGPGTRLTVL.

The table lists this clone with a few counts. CDR3 nucleotides: TGTGCCAGCAGCAAAGGAGTTAACACTGAAGCTTTCTTT. It specifies CASSKGVNTEAFF. The chain employs TRBV7-3 and TRBJ1-1, with no clear D. This CDR3 contains 13 residues. V lost 5 bases, J lost 2 bases, and 9 bases lay in between. CDR1 and CDR2 (germline): SGHTA, FQGTGA.

This clone appeared a single time. The chain uses TRBV5-6 and TRBJ1-4; no reliable D call. Trimming shortened V by 1 base and J by 4 bases, and 8 bases separated the two germline ends. Germline assignment: CDR1 SGHDT and CDR2 YYEEEE. CDR3 length: 14 residues. CDR3 DNA sequence: TGTGCCAGCAGCTTGCTGTCCCTTAATGAAAAACTGTTTTTT. Its translation is CASSLLSLNEKLFF. Drawing the rest from reference TRBV5-6 and TRBJ1-4, the complete variable domain is DAGVTQSPTHLIKTRGQQVTLRCSPKSGHDTVSWYQQALGQGPQFIFQYYEEEERQRGNFPDRFSGHQFPNYSSELNVNALLLGDSALYLCASSLLSLNEKLFFGSGTQLSVL.

V gene TRBV15 combines with J gene TRBJ2-1; D is undetermined. The CDR3 length is 12 residues. Germline V CDR1 and CDR2: LNHNV, YYDKDF (reference sequence). V lost 1 base to trimming and J lost 7 bases, with 5 bases between them. DNA for the CDR3: TGTGCCACCAGCAGAGTCGGGAATGAGCAGTTCTTC. Its translation is CATSRVGNEQFF.

This rearrangement joins TRBV4-1 to TRBJ1-1; D unclear. The CDR3 contains 16 residues. Deletions cut 3 bases from V and 3 bases from J, with 17 bases between. CDR1 MGHRA and CDR2 YSYEKL come from the germline V gene. The CDR3 loop is CASSHSPQRTDTEAFF. The CDR3 DNA is TGCGCCAGCAGCCATTCCCCCCAGCGAACGGACACTGAAGCTTTCTTT.

The V gene is TRBV6-1, the J gene TRBJ1-2; D remains ambiguous. The V end was cut by 6 bases, the J end by 6 bases, with 14 bases between. The CDR3 has 13 residues. Germline V gene lookup returns CDR1 MNHNS and CDR2 SASEGT. The CDR3 DNA reads TGTGCCAGCAGGAATCGGGGTAGCGATGGCTACACCTTC. As protein: CASRNRGSDGYTF.

The J gene is TRBJ1-1, the V gene TRBV5-1; the D is unclear. The CDR3 consists of 17 residues. Germline lookup yields CDR1 SGHRS and CDR2 YFSETQ. With 0 bases removed from V and 0 bases from J, the gap between germline ends came to 15 bases. This CDR3 reads CASSLGGLENMNTEAFF. Written as DNA, the CDR3 is TGCGCCAGCAGCTTGGGCGGGCTGGAGAATATGAACACTGAAGCTTTCTTT.

Comments on this clone: The junction departs from the called germline gene at one end, perhaps through a read error. Here the CDR3 reads CASSLGTSKADTQYF. The CDR3 region has the DNA TGTGCCAGCAGCTTAGGGACTAGTAAGGCAGATACGCAATATTTT. V and J are TRBV7-9 and TRBJ2-3; 7 nucleotides agree with TRBD2. CDR1 and CDR2 (germline): SEHNR, FQNEAQ (reference sequence). The CDR3 has 15 residues. The whole variable domain, remainder taken from reference TRBV7-9 and TRBJ2-3, is DTGVSQNPRHKITKRGQNVTFRCDPISEHNRLYWYRQTLGQGPEFLTYFQNEAQLEKSRLLSDRFSAERPKGSFSTLEIQRTEQGDSAMYLCASSLGTSKADTQYFGPGTRLTVL.

The V call is TRBV27, the J call TRBJ2-6; weak D call: TRBD1 (8 bases). With 7 bases removed from V and 1 base from J, the gap between germline ends came to 20 bases. Looked up from germline, CDR1 is MNHEY and CDR2 is SMNVEV (reference sequence). The CDR3 is made up of 18 amino acids. CDR3 nucleotides: TGTGCCAGCACCTTAGGACAGGGAGGGAAGTCTGGGGCCAACGTCCTGACTTTC. Translation: CASTLGQGGKSGANVLTF.

The chain employs TRBV7-9 and TRBJ2-7, with TRBD2 matching 11 bases. The length of the CDR3 is 14 residues. Germline CDR1 and CDR2: SEHNR and FQNEAQ (reference sequence). Germline trimming cut 5 bases from V and 2 bases from J; bases unmatched to any gene: 2. The CDR3 coding sequence is TGTGCCAGCAGCGTTAGCGGGAGGGCCTACGAGCAGTACTTC. Its translation is CASSVSGRAYEQYF. Based on the CDR3 plus reference TRBV7-9 and TRBJ2-7, the full variable domain is DTGVSQNPRHKITKRGQNVTFRCDPISEHNRLYWYRQTLGQGPEFLTYFQNEAQLEKSRLLSDRFSAERPKGSFSTLEIQRTEQGDSAMYLCASSVSGRAYEQYFGPGTRLTVT.

V and J are TRBV14 and TRBJ2-7, with TRBD1 as a possible D gene (5 bases). Trimming pared 5 bases from V and 6 bases from J, leaving 11 bases between. This CDR3 has 12 amino acids. CDR1 and CDR2 from the germline V gene are SGHDN and FVKESK. The CDR3 DNA follows: TGTGCCAGCAGCAGGGGTCTAGTCGAGCAGTACTTC. It yields the protein CASSRGLVEQYF.

This rearrangement joins TRBV29-1 to TRBJ2-1, with 8 bases matching TRBD2. CDR3 length: 14 amino acids. Germline values: CDR1 SQVTM, CDR2 ANQGSEA. Trimming at V came to 4 bases and at J to 8 bases, leaving 10 bases not matched to a gene. This CDR3 reads CSVVGRGGWDEQFF. The CDR3 DNA reads as TGCAGCGTTGTAGGGCGCGGGGGGTGGGATGAGCAGTTCTTC.

V is TRBV9 and J is TRBJ2-5; the D gene is possibly TRBD2 (5 bases). This CDR3 has 16 amino acids. The germline V gene has CDR1 SGDLS and CDR2 YYNGEE. The V end lost 0 bases, the J end lost 5 bases, and 17 bases lay between the germline ends. The DNA for the CDR3 is TGTGCCAGCAGCGTAGTCTATGGGAGCCACGGGGAGACCCAGTACTTC. Amino acids: CASSVVYGSHGETQYF. Filled out from reference TRBV9 and TRBJ2-5, the complete variable domain reads DSGVTQTPKHLITATGQRVTLRCSPRSGDLSVYWYQQSLDQGLQFLIQYYNGEERAKGNILERFSAQQFPDLHSELNLSSLELGDSALYFCASSVVYGSHGETQYFGPGTRLLVL.

The chain combines TRBV28 with TRBJ2-7; TRBD1 matches 10 bases. CDR3 length equals 14 residues. V was clipped by 0 bases and J by 6 bases; unmatched bases: 2. Germline CDR1 reads MDHEN; CDR2 reads SYDVKM. CDR3 DNA: TGTGCCAGCAGTTTATGGGGGACAGGGGTCGAGCAGTACTTC. The encoded protein is CASSLWGTGVEQYF. Together with reference TRBV28 and TRBJ2-7, the CDR3 gives the full variable domain: DVKVTQSSRYLVKRTGEKVFLECVQDMDHENMFWYRQDPGLGLRLIYFSYDVKMKEKGDIPEGYSVSREKKERFSLILESASTNQTSMYLCASSLWGTGVEQYFGPGTRLTVT.

The CDR3 region is CASSTGTSGGNTGELFF. The CDR3 DNA is TGTGCCAGCAGCACTGGGACTAGCGGGGGGAACACCGGGGAGCTGTTTTTT. The rearrangement joins TRBV5-6 to TRBJ2-2, with 14 bases identical to TRBD2. With V trimmed by 4 bases and J by 1 base, 3 bases remained unmatched. This CDR3 spans 17 amino acids. Germline V gene lookup returns CDR1 SGHDT and CDR2 YYEEEE.